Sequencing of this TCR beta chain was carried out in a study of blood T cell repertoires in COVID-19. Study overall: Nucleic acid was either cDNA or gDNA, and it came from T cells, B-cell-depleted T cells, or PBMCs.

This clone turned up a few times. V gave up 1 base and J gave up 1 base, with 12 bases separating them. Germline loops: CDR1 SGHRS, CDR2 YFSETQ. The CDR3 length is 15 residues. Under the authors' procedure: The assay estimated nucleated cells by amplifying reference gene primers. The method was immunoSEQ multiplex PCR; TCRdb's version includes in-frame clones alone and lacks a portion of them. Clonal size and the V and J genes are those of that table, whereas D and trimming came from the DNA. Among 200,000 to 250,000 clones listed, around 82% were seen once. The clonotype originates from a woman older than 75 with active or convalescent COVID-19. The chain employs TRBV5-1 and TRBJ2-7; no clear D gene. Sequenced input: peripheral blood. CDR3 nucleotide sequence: TGCGCCAGCAGCTTGATGGCAGTACAGTCCTACGAGCAGTACTTC. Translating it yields CASSLMAVQSYEQYF.